This T cell receptor (beta chain) comes out of a study of T cell responses to AZD1222 COVID-19 vaccine. Overall study results and limits: Among vaccine-associated CD4 TCRs, coverage spanned spike, with dominance at 160-218 and 743-854. The number of AZD1222 recipients seropositive at baseline was only five to seven. Among spike-specific TCRs, nearly half reportedly target unmutated variant regions. Clonal diversity was possibly underestimated; the donors were predominantly white British and more often female.

The length of the CDR3 is 14 residues. Trimming removed 1 base at V and 0 bases at J, with 7 bases between. Germline V gene data show CDR1 as SGHDT and CDR2 as YYEEEE. The assay was immunoSEQ multiplex PCR, and TCRdb's table has in-frame clones only and misses some. The sample lists more than 90,000 clones, less than 95% occurring once. A word on this clone: Its antigen is not identified.

The clonotype comes from an adult in good health. J is TRBJ1-1 and V is TRBV5-6, with D possibly TRBD1 on 5 matching bases. The sample in question was peripheral blood, obtained on day 0 of AZD1222 vaccination. CDR3 amino acids: CASSLRGLNTEAFF. CDR3 coding DNA: TGTGCCAGCAGCTTGCGGGGCCTGAACACTGAAGCTTTCTTT.